These 16 T cell receptor beta chains came from one sample sequenced in a study of shared clonotypes between healthy human individuals. Method: immunoSEQ multiplex PCR; TCRdb's copy keeps in-frame clones and lacks some. The sample holds around 440,000 clones; 60% to 80% are singletons and the top ten take about 12%. Material: PBMCs. These receptors originate from a woman aged 40 to 50 in good health. Some clones in this sample may be carry-over from other donors' samples.

J is TRBJ1-1 and V is TRBV27; 7 bases fit TRBD1. Germline V lookup: CDR1 MNHEY, CDR2 SMNVEV (reference sequence). V lost 6 bases and J lost 4; bases outside the gene matches: 8. The CDR3 length is 14 residues. The CDR3 here is CASRQTGWITEAFF. The CDR3, as DNA: TGTGCCAGCAGACAGACAGGGTGGATCACTGAAGCTTTCTTT.

This chain joins TRBV11-2 and TRBJ2-3, with TRBD2 matching over 7 bases. There are 15 residues in the CDR3. Germline trimming cut 5 bases from V and 6 bases from J; bases unmatched to any gene: 11. CDR1 and CDR2 (germline): SGHAT, FQNNGV. DNA of the CDR3: TGTGCCAGCAGCCTTCGGCCCGGGGGGATTGATACGCAGTATTTT. It codes for CASSLRPGGIDTQYF.

A remark on this clone: The CDR3 end shows no conserved phenylalanine or tryptophan, and so a read error is likely. This CDR3 reads CANSAQSSTQYS. The CDR3 DNA is TGTGCCAACAGCGCCCAATCCAGCACGCAGTACTCC. V and J are TRBV13 and TRBJ2-7; D is undetermined. Germline loops: CDR1 PRHDT, CDR2 FYEKMQ (reference sequence). The CDR3 contains 12 residues.

The J gene is TRBJ2-7, the V gene TRBV5-8; D ambiguous. Germline lookup yields CDR1 SGHTS and CDR2 YDEGEE. This CDR3 comprises 13 residues. Trimming cost V 4 bases and J 0 bases, with 8 bases left between them. The CDR3 sequence is CASSADLSYEQYF. The CDR3, as DNA: TGTGCCAGCAGCGCTGACCTCTCCTACGAGCAGTACTTC.

This clone is a singleton in its sample. This rearrangement joins TRBV5-4 to TRBJ1-3, with 7 bases matching TRBD1. V was clipped by 0 bases and J by 7 bases; unmatched bases: 7. The CDR3 loop spans 15 amino acids. Looked up from germline, CDR1 is SGHNT and CDR2 is YYREEE (reference sequence). The CDR3 sequence: CASSLATGAGNTIYF. DNA for the CDR3: TGTGCCAGCAGCTTGGCCACAGGGGCAGGGAACACCATATATTTT.

This rearrangement joins TRBV18 to TRBJ1-2, with D tentatively TRBD1 (5 bases). The germline V gene encodes CDR1 KGHSH and CDR2 LQKENI. This CDR3 contains 14 residues. Trimming took off 2 bases at V and 2 bases at J, with 9 bases between the two ends. CDR3 region: CASSPGDGNYGYTF. The CDR3, as DNA: TGTGCCAGCTCACCAGGGGACGGCAACTATGGCTACACCTTC.

In regard to this clone: This may stem from a read error, because a much larger clone lies one nucleotide away. Other DNA sequences within the sample encode an identical CDR3. CDR3 bases: TGCGCCTGGAGTGCGGGAGATACGCAGTATTTT. Amino acid sequence: CAWSAGDTQYF. The gene calls are TRBV30 and TRBJ2-3, with a tentative D call TRBD2 (5 bases). CDR1 and CDR2 from the germline V gene are GTSNPN and SVGIG (reference sequence). This CDR3 has 11 residues.

About this clone itself: A far bigger clonotype differs at one base, so this is likely a read error. V gene TRBV10-2 combines with J gene TRBJ1-1; TRBD1 matches 7 bases. Germline-derived CDR1 and CDR2 are WSHSY and SAAADI. The CDR3 is 13 amino acids. In DNA, the CDR3 is TGCGCCAGCAGTCCGACAGGGAACACTAAAGCTTTCTTT. As protein: CASSPTGNTKAFF.

The chain carries TRBV28 and TRBJ2-1, with 7 bases aligning to TRBD2. The germline gives CDR1 MDHEN, CDR2 SYDVKM. The CDR3 is 17 amino acids. The ends lost 5 bases at V and 8 bases at J; junction bases unmatched: 18. CDR3 bases: TGTGCCAGCAGTCCTATACCCCGGGCGGGAGAGTCGGATGAGCAGTTCTTC. Residues: CASSPIPRAGESDEQFF.

Concerning this clone: A far more abundant clone sits one base away, making this likely a read error. The identical CDR3 is also encoded by other nucleotide sequences in the sample. The V gene is TRBV2, the J gene TRBJ2-5; TRBD1 agrees at 8 bases. The J call may be mistaken, given a closer DNA end match to TRBJ2-7. Germline-derived CDR1 and CDR2 are SNHLY and FYNNEI. The CDR3 spans 12 residues. CDR3 sequence: CASSEGTGEQYF. CDR3 sequence (DNA): TGCGCCAGCAGTGAAGGGACAGGCGAGCAGTACTTC.

This clone came up once. The chain employs TRBV4-1 and TRBJ2-7; D possibly corresponds to TRBD2 (6 bases). The germline gives CDR1 MGHRA, CDR2 YSYEKL. V gave up 1 base and J gave up 7 bases, with 17 bases separating them. The CDR3 loop spans 15 amino acids. The CDR3 loop is CASSQVGGGGVEQYF. The DNA of the CDR3 is TGCGCCAGCAGCCAAGTGGGGGGAGGAGGGGTAGAGCAGTACTTC.

This clone was seen only a few times. This sequence joins TRBV5-1 and TRBJ2-5, with 7 positions matching TRBD2. The junction had 9 bases not matched to a gene; V was cut back by 4 bases and J by 3 bases. Germline V gene sequence: CDR1 SGHRS, CDR2 YFSETQ. This CDR3 has 15 residues. The CDR3: CASSQGGTREETQYF. CDR3 bases: TGCGCCAGCAGCCAGGGAGGGACCCGCGAAGAGACCCAGTACTTC.

This clone was seen a handful of times. The gene calls are TRBV10-1 and TRBJ2-5; D is ambiguous. Trimming cost V 6 bases and J 5 bases, with 7 bases left between them. The CDR3 is 11 residues long. CDR1 WNHNN and CDR2 SYGVQD come from the germline V gene (reference sequence). CDR3: CASRNRETQYF. The DNA for the CDR3 is TGCGCCAGCAGGAACCGTGAGACCCAGTACTTC.

Points on this clone: This likely came from a read error, as a far larger clone is one base away. This chain links TRBV5-4 with TRBJ2-2, with 7 bases matching TRBD2. Trimming at V came to 2 bases and at J to 2 bases, leaving 0 bases not matched to a gene. Per the germline V gene, CDR1 is SGHNT and CDR2 is YYREEE (reference sequence). The CDR3 runs to 14 residues. CDR3 in DNA: TGTGCCAGCAGCTTAGCGGGAAACACCGGGGAGCTGTTTTTT. Translated, it gives CASSLAGNTGELFF.

The table lists this clone with a count of one. The rearrangement joins TRBV30 to TRBJ1-1; TRBD1 agrees at 9 bases. J lost 4 bases, V lost 3 bases, and 9 bases had no gene match. This CDR3 is built from 15 residues. Germline V gene sequence: CDR1 GTSNPN, CDR2 SVGIG (reference sequence). The CDR3 protein is CAWREDRGWGTEAFF. In nucleotides, the CDR3 is TGTGCCTGGAGGGAAGACAGGGGGTGGGGCACTGAAGCTTTCTTT.

The genes are TRBV5-1 and TRBJ1-1; the match to TRBD1 covers 7 bases. Per the germline V gene, CDR1 is SGHRS and CDR2 is YFSETQ. The V and J ends lost 0 bases and 5 bases, in that order; junction bases with no gene match: 10. The CDR3 runs to 16 residues. The CDR3 sequence: CASSLGGWTGGTEAFF. DNA of the CDR3: TGCGCCAGCAGCTTGGGTGGTTGGACAGGCGGGACTGAAGCTTTCTTT.